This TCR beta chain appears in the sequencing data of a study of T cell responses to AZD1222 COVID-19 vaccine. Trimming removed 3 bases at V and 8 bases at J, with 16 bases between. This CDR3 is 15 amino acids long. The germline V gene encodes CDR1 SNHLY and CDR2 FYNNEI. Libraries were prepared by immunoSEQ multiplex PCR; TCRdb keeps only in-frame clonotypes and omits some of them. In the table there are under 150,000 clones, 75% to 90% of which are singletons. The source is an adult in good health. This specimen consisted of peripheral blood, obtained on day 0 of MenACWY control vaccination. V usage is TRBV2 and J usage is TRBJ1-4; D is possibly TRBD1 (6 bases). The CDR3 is CASSDSGGGEEKLFF. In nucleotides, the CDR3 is TGTGCCAGCAGTGATTCGGGGGGCGGTGAGGAAAAACTGTTTTTT.